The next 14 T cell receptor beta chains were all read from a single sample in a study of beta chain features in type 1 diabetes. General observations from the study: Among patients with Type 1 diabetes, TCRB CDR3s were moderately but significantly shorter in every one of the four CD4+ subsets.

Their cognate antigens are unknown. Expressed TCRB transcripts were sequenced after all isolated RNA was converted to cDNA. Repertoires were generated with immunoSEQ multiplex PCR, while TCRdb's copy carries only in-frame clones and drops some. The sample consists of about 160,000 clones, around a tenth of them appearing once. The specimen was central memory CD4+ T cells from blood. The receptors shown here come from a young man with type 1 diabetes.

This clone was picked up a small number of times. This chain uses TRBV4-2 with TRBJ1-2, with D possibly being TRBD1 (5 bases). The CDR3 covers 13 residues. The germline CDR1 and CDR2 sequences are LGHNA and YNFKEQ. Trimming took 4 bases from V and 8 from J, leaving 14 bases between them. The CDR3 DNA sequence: TGTGCCAGCAGCCCGTCCCAGGGTGAGGGCTACACCTTC. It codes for CASSPSQGEGYTF.

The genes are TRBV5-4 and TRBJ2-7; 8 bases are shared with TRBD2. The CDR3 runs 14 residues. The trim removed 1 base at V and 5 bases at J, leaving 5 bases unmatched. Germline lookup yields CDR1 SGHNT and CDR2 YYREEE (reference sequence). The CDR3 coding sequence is TGTGCCAGCAGCTTGACCCTAGCGGGCGACGAGCAGTACTTC. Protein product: CASSLTLAGDEQYF. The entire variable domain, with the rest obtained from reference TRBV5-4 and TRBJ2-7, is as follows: ETGVTQSPTHLIKTRGQQVTLRCSSQSGHNTVSWYQQALGQGPQFIFQYYREEENGRGNFPPRFSGLQFPNYSSELNVNALELDDSALYLCASSLTLAGDEQYFGPGTRLTVT.

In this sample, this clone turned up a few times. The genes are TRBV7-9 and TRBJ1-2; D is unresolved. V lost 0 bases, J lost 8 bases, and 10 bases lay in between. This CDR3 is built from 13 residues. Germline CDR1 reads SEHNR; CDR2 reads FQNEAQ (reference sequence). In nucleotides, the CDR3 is TGTGCCAGCAGCTTAGCCTTCTTGGAGGGCTACACCTTC. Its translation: CASSLAFLEGYTF.

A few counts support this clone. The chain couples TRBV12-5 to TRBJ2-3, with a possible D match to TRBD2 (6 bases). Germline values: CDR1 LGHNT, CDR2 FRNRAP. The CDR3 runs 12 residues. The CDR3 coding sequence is TGTGCCTCCGGGAGCGGAACAGATACGCAGTATTTT. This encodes CASGSGTDTQYF.

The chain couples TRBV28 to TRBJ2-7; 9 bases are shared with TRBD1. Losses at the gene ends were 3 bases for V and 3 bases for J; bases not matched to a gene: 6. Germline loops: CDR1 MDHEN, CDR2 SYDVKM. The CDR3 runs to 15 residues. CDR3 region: CASSLTWGQGYEQYF. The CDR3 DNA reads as TGTGCCAGCAGTTTGACCTGGGGACAGGGCTACGAGCAGTACTTC.

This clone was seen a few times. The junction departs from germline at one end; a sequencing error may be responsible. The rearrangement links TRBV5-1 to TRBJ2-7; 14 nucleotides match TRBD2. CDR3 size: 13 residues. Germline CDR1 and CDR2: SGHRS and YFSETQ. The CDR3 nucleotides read TGCGCCAGCGGCGACGGGACTAGCGGGAGTCTCCGGTTC. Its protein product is CASGDGTSGSLRF.

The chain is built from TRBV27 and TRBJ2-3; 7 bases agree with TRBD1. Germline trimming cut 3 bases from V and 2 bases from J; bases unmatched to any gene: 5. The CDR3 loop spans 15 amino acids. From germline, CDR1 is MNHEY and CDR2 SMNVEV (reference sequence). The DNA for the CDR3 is TGTGCCAGCAGTTTCGGGCAGGGGGTCACAGATACGCAGTATTTT. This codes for CASSFGQGVTDTQYF.

This CDR3 is CASSPRRDYGYTF. Written as DNA, the CDR3 is TGTGCCAGCAGCCCAAGGAGGGATTACGGCTACACCTTC. The rearrangement uses TRBV7-2 and TRBJ1-2; unclear D gene. The V end lost 5 bases, the J end lost 8 bases, and 15 bases lay between the germline ends. This CDR3 spans 13 amino acids. Per germline, CDR1 SGHTA and CDR2 FQGNSA.

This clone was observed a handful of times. CDR3 DNA: TGTGCCAGCAGTGGGAGGGTGGACTGGGTCCCAGATACGCAGTATTTT. The encoded protein is CASSGRVDWVPDTQYF. The V gene is TRBV28, the J gene TRBJ2-3; TRBD2 aligns across 7 bases. V lost 5 bases and J lost 4; bases outside the gene matches: 12. The length of the CDR3 is 16 residues. Germline V gene data show CDR1 as MDHEN and CDR2 as SYDVKM.

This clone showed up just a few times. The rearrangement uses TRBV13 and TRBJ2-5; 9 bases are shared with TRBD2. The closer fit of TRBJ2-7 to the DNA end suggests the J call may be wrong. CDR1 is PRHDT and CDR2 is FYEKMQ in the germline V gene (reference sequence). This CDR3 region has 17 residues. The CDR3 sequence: CASSYQRAGGVLDEQYF. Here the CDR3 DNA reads TGTGCCAGCAGCTACCAAAGAGCGGGAGGTGTTTTAGACGAGCAGTACTTC.

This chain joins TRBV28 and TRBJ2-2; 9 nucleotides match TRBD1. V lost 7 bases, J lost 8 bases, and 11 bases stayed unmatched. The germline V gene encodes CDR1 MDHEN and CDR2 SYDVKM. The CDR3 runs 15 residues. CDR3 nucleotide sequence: TGTGCCAGCACCCCCGGGACAGGGTTTTTTGGGGAGCTGTTTTTT. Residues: CASTPGTGFFGELFF.

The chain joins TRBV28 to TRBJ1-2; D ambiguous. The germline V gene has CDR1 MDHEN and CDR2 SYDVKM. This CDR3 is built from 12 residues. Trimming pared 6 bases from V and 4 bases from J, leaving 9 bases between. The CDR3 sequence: CASSLAAYGYTF. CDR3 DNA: TGTGCCAGCAGCCTGGCTGCCTATGGCTACACCTTC.

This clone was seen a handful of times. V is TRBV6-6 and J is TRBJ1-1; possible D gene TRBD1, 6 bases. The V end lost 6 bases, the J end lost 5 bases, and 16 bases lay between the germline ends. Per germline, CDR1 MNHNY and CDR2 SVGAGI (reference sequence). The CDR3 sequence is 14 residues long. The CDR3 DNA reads TGTGCCAGCAGCCTCGAGGGGGGGCGGACTGAAGCTTTCTTT. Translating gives CASSLEGGRTEAFF.

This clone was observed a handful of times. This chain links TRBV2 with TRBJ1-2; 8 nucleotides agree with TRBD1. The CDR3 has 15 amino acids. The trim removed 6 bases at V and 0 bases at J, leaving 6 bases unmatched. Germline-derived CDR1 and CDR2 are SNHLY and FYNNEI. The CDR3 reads CASRDRAGANYGYTF. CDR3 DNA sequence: TGTGCCAGCAGGGACAGGGCGGGGGCTAACTATGGCTACACCTTC.